Presented here are 11 T cell receptor beta chains from one specimen sequenced in a study of shared clonotypes between healthy human individuals. Profiling relied on immunoSEQ multiplex PCR, and the TCRdb table lists in-frame clones only, not all of them. The sample has around 690,000 clones; less than 95% are singletons. Sequencing input: memory CD8+ T cells from PBMCs. The subset denotes: CD45RO+ cells pooled with CCR7-negative TemRA cells. The receptors derive from a man aged 18 to 29 in good health. Some clones in this sample may be carry-over from other donors' samples.

This clone was counted once. The V call is TRBV6-5, the J call TRBJ1-4, with D maybe TRBD1 (5 bases). The CDR3 contains 13 residues. The V and J ends lost 5 bases and 10 bases respectively, with 14 bases between them. Germline V gene data show CDR1 as MNHEY and CDR2 as SVGAGI. CDR3: CASSPVGVGKLFF. CDR3 nucleotide sequence: TGTGCCAGCAGTCCCGTGGGGGTCGGAAAACTGTTTTTT.

V is TRBV6-6 and J is TRBJ1-3; no clear D gene. Germline V gives CDR1 MNHNY, CDR2 SVGAGI (reference sequence). Trimming cost V 5 bases and J 5 bases, with 7 bases left between them. This CDR3 has 12 amino acids. The CDR3 loop is CASSIDRNTIYF. CDR3 bases: TGTGCCAGCAGTATTGATCGAAACACCATATATTTT.

The rearrangement joins TRBV28 to TRBJ2-2, with TRBD1 as a possible D gene (6 bases). This CDR3 is built from 17 residues. With 5 bases removed from V and 7 bases from J, the gap between germline ends came to 23 bases. Looked up from germline, CDR1 is MDHEN and CDR2 is SYDVKM. For the CDR3, the DNA is TGTGCCAGCAGTCCCCGGGACATACGATTTGGTATCGGGGAGCTGTTTTTT. Encoded protein: CASSPRDIRFGIGELFF.

This rearrangement joins TRBV10-3 to TRBJ2-7, with D possibly called TRBD1 or TRBD2 (6 bases each). V lost 4 bases, J lost 3 bases, and 13 bases lay in between. The germline V gene encodes CDR1 ENHRY and CDR2 SYGVKD. CDR3 length: 14 residues. The CDR3 loop is CAISVGGIGYEQYF. In DNA form, the CDR3 reads TGTGCCATCAGTGTAGGGGGGATTGGCTACGAGCAGTACTTC.

This clone appeared once. The CDR3 protein is CASSLDVTSNDEQYF. DNA of the CDR3: TGTGCCAGCAGCTTAGATGTGACCTCCAATGACGAGCAGTACTTC. This chain joins TRBV11-2 and TRBJ2-7; D is unclear. The CDR3 length is 15 residues. From germline, CDR1 is SGHAT and CDR2 FQNNGV. Trimming stripped 0 bases from V and 5 bases from J, with 14 bases between. Using reference TRBV11-2 and TRBJ2-7 for the parts outside the CDR3, the full variable domain is EAGVAQSPRYKIIEKRQSVAFWCNPISGHATLYWYQQILGQGPKLLIQFQNNGVVDDSQLPKDRFSAERLKGVDSTLKIQPAKLEDSAVYLCASSLDVTSNDEQYFGPGTRLTVT.

This chain connects TRBV7-9 to TRBJ2-7; D not resolved. The CDR3 loop spans 14 amino acids. CDR1 and CDR2 from the germline V gene are SEHNR and FQNEAQ (reference sequence). Trimming shortened V by 5 bases and J by 0 bases, and 11 bases separated the two germline ends. As DNA, the CDR3 is TGTGCCAGCAGCCCCTCCGGGCACTCCTACGAGCAGTACTTC. As protein: CASSPSGHSYEQYF. Using reference TRBV7-9 and TRBJ2-7 for the parts outside the CDR3, the full variable domain is DTGVSQNPRHKITKRGQNVTFRCDPISEHNRLYWYRQTLGQGPEFLTYFQNEAQLEKSRLLSDRFSAERPKGSFSTLEIQRTEQGDSAMYLCASSPSGHSYEQYFGPGTRLTVT.

The chain recombines TRBV7-3 with TRBJ2-2, with D unclear. V was cut by 5 bases and J by 0 bases, with 10 bases left in between. Per germline, CDR1 SGHTA and CDR2 FQGTGA. CDR3 length equals 15 residues. For the CDR3, the DNA is TGTGCCAGCAGCACTCAGGATACGAACACCGGGGAGCTGTTTTTT. It is translated as CASSTQDTNTGELFF.

This clone was observed once. This chain links TRBV29-1 with TRBJ1-2; TRBD1 is a possible D gene (5 bases). This CDR3 is 13 amino acids long. From germline, CDR1 is SQVTM and CDR2 ANQGSEA. Trimming stripped 2 bases from V and 12 bases from J, with 19 bases between. CDR3 coding DNA: TGCAGCGTTGAATCGGGGAGGGGAGGGAAGAACACCTTC. It encodes CSVESGRGGKNTF. Full variable domain (outside the CDR3, taken from reference TRBV29-1 and TRBJ1-2): SAVISQKPSRDICQRGTSLTIQCQVDSQVTMMFWYRQQPGQSLTLIATANQGSEATYESGFVIDKFPISRPNLTFSTLTVSNMSPEDSSIYLCSVESGRGGKNTFGSGTRLTVV.

The chain employs TRBV19 and TRBJ2-1; D is undetermined. V was clipped by 3 bases and J by 7 bases, with 10 bases between them. Germline V gives CDR1 LNHDA, CDR2 SQIVND (reference sequence). The CDR3 runs 13 residues. The CDR3 loop is CASSISLVNEQFF. As DNA, the CDR3 is TGTGCCAGTAGTATCAGTCTTGTGAATGAGCAGTTCTTC.

The V call is TRBV19, the J call TRBJ1-1; the D gene is possibly TRBD1 (6 bases). V lost 6 bases and J lost 4, with 12 bases in between. CDR3 size: 13 residues. CDR1 is LNHDA, CDR2 SQIVND, per germline (reference sequence). The CDR3 DNA reads TGTGCCAGTAGAAACAGGGCGGGCACTGAAGCTTTCTTT. Protein: CASRNRAGTEAFF.

The chain recombines TRBV6-5 with TRBJ2-7; D gene ambiguous. The germline V and J ends were trimmed by 0 bases and 4 bases, with 10 bases remaining between them. In germline, CDR1 is MNHEY, CDR2 SVGAGI. The CDR3 runs 14 residues. The CDR3 region is CASSYSRGFYEQYF. CDR3 bases: TGTGCCAGCAGTTACTCGCGTGGGTTTTACGAGCAGTACTTC.